This TCR beta chain is from a study of OX40 agonist ivuxolimab in advanced cancers. As for the study more broadly: The costimulatory receptor OX40 (CD134) was targeted by ivuxolimab, a fully human IgG2 agonistic monoclonal antibody. Prior anti-PD-1, anti-PD-L1 or anti-CTLA-4 therapy was permitted, and checkpoint inhibitors had been received by under 50% of dose-escalation patients. Partial responses were achieved by three dose-escalation patients, of whom one had hepatocellular carcinoma and two had cutaneous melanoma. The dose-escalation cohort was around 83% male with a mean age of around 64 years, ranging from roughly 23 to 79. The paper covers the monotherapy dose-escalation part of the phase I ivuxolimab trial, which included N of about 50 patients. Intravenous ivuxolimab was administered to patients every 2 weeks at six dose levels: 0.01, 0.1, 0.3, 1.5, 3 and 10 mg/kg. The point of sequencing TCRbeta in the periphery was to test whether ivuxolimab changed TCR sequence diversity and drove clonal T-cell expansion. Of the roughly 54 dose-escalation patients, hepatocellular carcinoma was present in roughly 19, melanoma in around 15, renal cell carcinoma in 9 and head and neck cancer in 9. General conclusions and limits of the study: Clonal expansion of both CD4+ and CD8+ blood T cells was observed from baseline to week 6 at doses 0.1 to 3.0 mg/kg. Antigen specificity was not determined for the clonally expanded peripheral T cells. In the 0.1-3.0 mg/kg groups, partial responders were among the patients with the lowest normalized peripheral clonal expansion, particularly in CD8+ T cells. Low levels of normalized T-cell clonal expansion were also shown by some nonresponding patients. After ivuxolimab, expanded clones were on average more numerous among CD8+ T cells than among CD4+ T cells.

For sequencing of the TCRbeta CDR3 region, genomic DNA was extracted from the sorted cells. TCRbeta CDR3 regions were sequenced using the immunoSEQ Assay. Not all clones reach the TCRdb copy of this immuneACCESS table, which keeps in-frame sequences only. Checked studies attribute under half of the gap to unresolved V genes and leave the rest unexplained. Within this sample are approximately 59,000 clones, with over 75% of them counted one time only. The ten largest clonotypes hold around 2% of the sample. V trim: 2 bases; J trim: 12 bases; unmatched bases: 11. As encoded in the germline V gene, CDR1 is MNHEY while CDR2 is SVGAGI. The CDR3 goes from the cysteine to the phenylalanine over 14 residues. Of the read, only the CDR3 DNA is kept; its 42 bases are in frame from base 1. Patients with a history of autoimmune disease or receiving systemic immunosuppression were excluded from the trial. Peripheral blood for TCR sequencing was collected from all dose cohorts at baseline, on cycle 4 day 1, and on cycle 7 day 1. Samples came from an open-label, multicenter, first-in-human phase I dose-escalation trial of ivuxolimab. Adults with locally advanced or metastatic melanoma, renal cell, hepatocellular, or head and neck squamous cell carcinoma were enrolled in the trial. CD4+ and CD8+ T cells were sorted separately from peripheral blood before TCR sequencing.

Concerning this clone: Its cognate antigen has yet to be identified. Base quality data are lacking; no much larger clone is found one base away.

The V and J genes are TRBV6-5 and TRBJ1-1; 8 junctional bases match TRBD1. The input for sequencing was CD4+ or CD8+ T cells sorted from blood, taken in a trial of the OX40 agonist ivuxolimab. The TCR sequence derives from an adult with an advanced solid tumor such as melanoma, head and neck, liver or kidney cancer. CDR3 reads: CASSYTDRGVKTFF. The base sequence is TGTGCCAGCAGTTACACCGACAGGGGAGTGAAAACTTTCTTT.